Below are 9 T cell receptor beta chains sequenced from a single sample in a study of blood T cell repertoires in COVID-19 (dated by TCRdb to about 2020). To prepare the library, the immunoSEQ multiplex PCR assay was applied. Held by TCRdb, this immuneACCESS table contains in-frame sequences only and omits some clones. Under half of the omission traces to an unresolved V gene where checked; the cause of the rest is unknown. Counted in this sample were more than 300,000 clones; roughly four fifths of them appeared once. Jointly, the top ten make up less than 6% of the sample. Sequenced: PBMCs or T cells enriched from blood (not recorded which). Every receptor here comes from a woman between 50 and 59 years old who had recovered from COVID-19.

The chain combines TRBV30 with TRBJ1-1, with no clear D. The V gene's germline CDR1 is GTSNPN and CDR2 SVGIG (reference sequence). Trimming cost V 2 bases and J 4 bases, with 14 bases left between them. The CDR3 spans 14 residues. The CDR3 sequence is CAWSPGNRGTEAFF. CDR3 DNA: TGTGCCTGGAGTCCGGGGAATCGGGGCACTGAAGCTTTCTTT.

The V gene is TRBV18, the J gene TRBJ1-2; D is ambiguous. Germline-derived CDR1 and CDR2 are KGHSH and LQKENI. The CDR3 spans 13 residues. V was pared by 2 bases and J by 4 bases, with 8 bases between. CDR3 protein: CASSPGSSYGYTF. As DNA, the CDR3 is TGTGCCAGCTCACCAGGGAGTAGCTATGGCTACACCTTC.

CDR3 nucleotides: TGTGCCAGCAGCTTACTCGAACGGAATGAGCAGTTCTTC. Protein: CASSLLERNEQFF. V usage is TRBV7-3 and J usage is TRBJ2-1, with no clear D. This CDR3 comprises 13 residues. CDR1 is SGHTA and CDR2 is FQGTGA in the germline V gene. Deletions cut 2 bases from V and 7 bases from J, with 9 bases between.

This CDR3 reads CSVARVLQGAGEKLFF. As DNA, the CDR3 is TGCAGCGTCGCCCGGGTTCTACAGGGGGCAGGGGAAAAACTGTTTTTT. V and J are TRBV29-1 and TRBJ1-4, with TRBD1 matching over 9 bases. Trimming removed 6 bases from V and 8 bases from J; junction bases left unmatched: 16. Germline V CDR1 and CDR2: SQVTM, ANQGSEA. This CDR3 region has 16 residues.

V gene TRBV4-1 combines with J gene TRBJ1-6, with D tentatively TRBD1 (5 bases). Per the germline V gene, CDR1 is MGHRA and CDR2 is YSYEKL. The CDR3 covers 15 residues. The V end lost 0 bases, the J end lost 7 bases, and 10 bases lay between the germline ends. CDR3 DNA sequence: TGCGCCAGCAGCCAAGATCAGGGAAACAATTCACCCCTCCACTTT. Its translation is CASSQDQGNNSPLHF.

This chain connects TRBV11-3 to TRBJ1-1; D uncertain. In germline, CDR1 is SGHNT, CDR2 YENEEA. The CDR3 consists of 13 residues. The V gene lost 8 bases and the J gene lost 3 bases, with 13 bases spanning the gap. The CDR3 nucleotides read TGTGCCAGCGCTCATGAGAGGGACACTGAAGCTTTCTTT. Translating gives CASAHERDTEAFF.

This clone was found once. The chain has TRBV5-1 and TRBJ2-5; unclear D gene. The CDR3 is made up of 13 amino acids. From germline, CDR1 is SGHRS and CDR2 YFSETQ. Trimming left V 1 base short and J 5 bases short, with 9 bases between. CDR3 sequence reads: CASSLLTEETQYF. CDR3 coding DNA: TGCGCCAGCAGCTTGTTAACGGAGGAGACCCAGTACTTC. Full variable domain (rest looked up from reference TRBV5-1 and TRBJ2-5): KAGVTQTPRYLIKTRGQQVTLSCSPISGHRSVSWYQQTPGQGLQFLFEYFSETQRNKGNFPGRFSGRQFSNSRSEMNVSTLELGDSALYLCASSLLTEETQYFGPGTRLLVL.

The chain combines TRBV7-9 with TRBJ2-6; 7 bases map to TRBD1. V was clipped by 1 base and J by 1 base; unmatched bases: 10. CDR1 SEHNR and CDR2 FQNEAQ come from the germline V gene (reference sequence). The CDR3 length is 19 residues. The CDR3 bases are TGTGCCAGCAGCTTAGAGCTAGGACAGGCAAATTCTGGGGCCAACGTCCTGACTTTC. Its protein product is CASSLELGQANSGANVLTF. The complete variable domain, with remaining parts taken from reference TRBV7-9 and TRBJ2-6, reads DTGVSQNPRHKITKRGQNVTFRCDPISEHNRLYWYRQTLGQGPEFLTYFQNEAQLEKSRLLSDRFSAERPKGSFSTLEIQRTEQGDSAMYLCASSLELGQANSGANVLTFGAGSRLTVL.

CDR3 in amino acids: CASSLAPGTYEQYF. The DNA of the CDR3 is TGCGCCAGCAGCTTGGCCCCCGGTACCTACGAGCAGTACTTC. The chain employs TRBV5-1 and TRBJ2-7; D is ambiguous. The CDR3 length is 14 residues. V dropped 0 bases and J dropped 2 bases, with 9 bases sitting between them. Germline CDR1 reads SGHRS; CDR2 reads YFSETQ.